This entry lists 18 T cell receptor beta chains sequenced from one sample in a study of follicular helper T cells after annual influenza vaccination. Using immunoSEQ multiplex PCR, the repertoire was profiled, and TCRdb retains in-frame clones only, with some absent. The table includes roughly 10,000 clones, 70% to 90% detected once. Time point of the sample: 2015-2016 season, 7 days after influenza vaccination. Sequencing used CXCR5- memory CD4+ T cells sorted from blood, obtained 7 days after influenza vaccination. All receptors come from an adult who received the influenza vaccine.

The rearrangement joins TRBV28 to TRBJ2-7; 7 nucleotides match TRBD1. CDR1 and CDR2 (germline): MDHEN, SYDVKM. The junction had 7 bases not matched to a gene; V was cut back by 6 bases and J by 5 bases. The CDR3 has 13 amino acids. CDR3 coding DNA: TGTGCCAGCAGGCTCGACAGGGTCCACGAGCAGTACTTC. Its translation: CASRLDRVHEQYF.

The J gene is TRBJ1-2, the V gene TRBV5-4, with 9 nucleotides matching TRBD1. CDR1 is SGHNT, CDR2 YYREEE, per germline (reference sequence). There are 15 residues in the CDR3. Trimming took 4 bases from V and 4 from J; bases not matched to a gene: 8. The CDR3 DNA reads as TGTGCCAGCAGCCCGGGACAGGGCCGACTCTATGGCTACACCTTC. It yields the protein CASSPGQGRLYGYTF.

V and J are TRBV7-8 and TRBJ2-7; D is perhaps TRBD2 (5 bases). The CDR3 contains 16 residues. Per the germline V gene, CDR1 is SGHVS and CDR2 is FQNEAQ. The germline V and J ends were trimmed by 2 bases and 3 bases, with 17 bases remaining between them. This CDR3 is CASSLYRVERIYEQYF. CDR3 coding DNA: TGTGCCAGCAGCTTATATCGGGTCGAGCGGATCTACGAGCAGTACTTC.

The genes are TRBV7-2 and TRBJ2-3; D call uncertain. The CDR3 length is 14 residues. Germline lookup yields CDR1 SGHTA and CDR2 FQGNSA. Trimming shortened V by 6 bases and J by 8 bases, and 18 bases separated the two germline ends. CDR3: CASSPRRPESTQYF. The DNA of the CDR3 is TGTGCCAGCAGTCCCCGCAGGCCTGAGAGTACGCAGTATTTT.

This clone was counted a few times. V usage is TRBV6-1 and J usage is TRBJ1-6; D is unclear. Germline values: CDR1 MNHNS, CDR2 SASEGT. The CDR3 sequence is 12 residues long. V was trimmed by 2 bases and J by 9 bases, leaving 5 bases between them. The CDR3 DNA reads as TGTGCCAGCAGTGAAAGTGGTTCACCCCTCCACTTT. Its protein product is CASSESGSPLHF.

V is TRBV5-4 and J is TRBJ2-5; D not certain. Trimming stripped 9 bases from V and 2 bases from J, with 14 bases between. Germline V gives CDR1 SGHNT, CDR2 YYREEE (reference sequence). The CDR3 sequence is 13 residues long. Here the CDR3 reads CATLQQNQETQYF. CDR3 DNA sequence: TGTGCCACCCTTCAACAGAATCAAGAGACCCAGTACTTC.

CDR3 amino acids: CASSPTRDTEAFF. The CDR3 nucleotides read TGTGCCAGCTCACCGACTAGGGACACTGAAGCTTTCTTT. The chain links TRBV18 to TRBJ1-1; no clear D gene. The germline V and J ends were trimmed by 3 bases and 3 bases, with 8 bases remaining between them. This CDR3 is 13 amino acids long. The germline V gene encodes CDR1 KGHSH and CDR2 LQKENI.

The chain links TRBV4-1 to TRBJ2-2; D gene ambiguous. V was shortened by 4 bases and J by 9 bases, with 12 bases between the two germline ends. This CDR3 comprises 13 residues. Germline CDR1 and CDR2: MGHRA and YSYEKL. The CDR3 protein is CASSPRPGRELFF. The CDR3 bases are TGCGCCAGCAGCCCCCGACCGGGTAGGGAGCTGTTTTTT.

The gene calls are TRBV13 and TRBJ2-2, with D perhaps matching TRBD1 or TRBD2 (7 bases each). Trimming took 6 bases from V and 5 from J, leaving 13 bases between them. This CDR3 region has 14 residues. The germline gives CDR1 PRHDT, CDR2 FYEKMQ (reference sequence). CDR3 sequence: CASRGGGKTGELFF. For the CDR3, the DNA is TGTGCCAGCAGGGGAGGGGGCAAGACCGGGGAGCTGTTTTTT.

This clone was seen only once. V usage is TRBV11-2 and J usage is TRBJ2-7; D tentatively reads TRBD1 or TRBD2 (5 bases each). Germline-derived CDR1 and CDR2 are SGHAT and FQNNGV. The germline V and J ends were trimmed by 5 bases and 4 bases, with 21 bases remaining between them. The CDR3 is 16 amino acids. CDR3 in DNA: TGTGCCAGCAGCCCTATATCCGGGACGGTTTGGTACGAGCAGTACTTC. This sequence encodes CASSPISGTVWYEQYF.

The genes are TRBV29-1 and TRBJ1-2; D possibly corresponds to TRBD1 (6 bases). The CDR3 consists of 12 residues. The germline gives CDR1 SQVTM, CDR2 ANQGSEA. The CDR3 here is CSAGQPNYGYTF. The CDR3 region has the DNA TGCAGTGCAGGACAGCCTAACTATGGCTACACCTTC.

The chain joins TRBV4-1 to TRBJ1-2, with no clear D. Germline V gene sequence: CDR1 MGHRA, CDR2 YSYEKL. This CDR3 contains 14 residues. V shed 4 bases and J shed 4 bases, with 13 bases lying between them. CDR3 region: CASSPSTNFYGYTF. The CDR3 nucleotides are TGCGCCAGCAGCCCTTCGACAAACTTCTATGGCTACACCTTC.

The chain combines TRBV28 with TRBJ1-6; D perhaps matches TRBD1 (5 bases). This CDR3 has 13 residues. V gave up 4 bases and J gave up 10 bases, with 11 bases separating them. Germline CDR1 is MDHEN and CDR2 is SYDVKM. The CDR3 DNA reads TGTGCCAGCAGTTCCATCAGGGACTCACCCCTCCACTTT. Its protein product is CASSSIRDSPLHF.

The chain recombines TRBV19 with TRBJ2-1, with 9 bases lining up with TRBD1. This CDR3 contains 16 residues. The V and J ends lost 3 bases and 3 bases, in that order; junction bases with no gene match: 6. Per germline, CDR1 LNHDA and CDR2 SQIVND (reference sequence). The CDR3 protein is CASSIWTGANYNEQFF. Here the CDR3 DNA reads TGTGCCAGTAGTATTTGGACAGGGGCTAACTACAATGAGCAGTTCTTC.

In this sample, this clone turned up once. The chain recombines TRBV18 with TRBJ2-5; D may be TRBD2 (5 bases). The CDR3 is 13 amino acids. V was pared by 2 bases and J by 4 bases, with 8 bases between. Germline CDR1 KGHSH, CDR2 LQKENI. The chain's CDR3 is CASSPGRGETQYF. The CDR3 DNA is TGTGCCAGCTCACCAGGGAGAGGAGAGACCCAGTACTTC.

To note about this clone: The junction and the germline gene differ at one end; a read error may be behind it. The rearrangement links TRBV7-2 to TRBJ2-7, with a possible D match to TRBD1 (6 bases). Germline loops: CDR1 SGHTA, CDR2 FQGNSA. This CDR3 is 13 amino acids long. In DNA, the CDR3 is TGTGTCAGCAGCTTGGGGGCGGCTTACGAGCAGTACTTC. Its translation is CVSSLGAAYEQYF.

The V call is TRBV9, the J call TRBJ2-5; TRBD2 aligns across 9 bases. V trimming: 3 bases; J trimming: 5 bases; junction bases outside the gene matches: 20. Germline values: CDR1 SGDLS, CDR2 YYNGEE. The CDR3 totals 19 residues. The CDR3 DNA sequence: TGTGCCAGCAGCGCCGAGGGCCCCTATAGCGGGGGCCGCATGGAGACCCAGTACTTC. Amino acids: CASSAEGPYSGGRMETQYF.

This clone showed up just a few times. This sequence joins TRBV28 and TRBJ1-2; 8 bases line up with TRBD1. V lost 6 bases, J lost 7 bases, and 13 bases stayed unmatched. The germline CDR1 and CDR2 sequences are MDHEN and SYDVKM. The CDR3 runs to 15 residues. The CDR3 loop reads CASRLFATGEGGYTF. CDR3 DNA sequence: TGTGCCAGCAGGTTGTTCGCGACAGGGGAAGGTGGCTACACCTTC.